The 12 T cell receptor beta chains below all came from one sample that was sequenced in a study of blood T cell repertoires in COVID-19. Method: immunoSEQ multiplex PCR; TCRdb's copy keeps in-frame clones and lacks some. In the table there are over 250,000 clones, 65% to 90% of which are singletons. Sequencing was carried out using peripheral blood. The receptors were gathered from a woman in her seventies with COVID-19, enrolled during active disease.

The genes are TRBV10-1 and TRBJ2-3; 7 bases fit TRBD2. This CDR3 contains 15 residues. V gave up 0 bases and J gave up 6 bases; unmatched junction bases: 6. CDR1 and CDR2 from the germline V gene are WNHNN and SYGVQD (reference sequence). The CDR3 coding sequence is TGCGCCAGCAGTGAGTCGACCGGGGAGGGGGATACGCAGTATTTT. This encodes CASSESTGEGDTQYF.

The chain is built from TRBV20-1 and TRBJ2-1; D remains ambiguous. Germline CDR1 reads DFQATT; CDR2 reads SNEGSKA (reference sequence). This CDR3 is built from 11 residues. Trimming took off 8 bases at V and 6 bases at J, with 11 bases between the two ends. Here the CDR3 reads CSTSGVNEQFF. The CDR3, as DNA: TGCAGTACCTCCGGAGTCAATGAGCAGTTCTTC.

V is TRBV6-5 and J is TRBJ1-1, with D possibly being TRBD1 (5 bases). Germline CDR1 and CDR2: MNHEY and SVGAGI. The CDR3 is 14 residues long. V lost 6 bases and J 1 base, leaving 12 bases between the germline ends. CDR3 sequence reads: CASSHLQGNTEAFF. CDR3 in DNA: TGTGCCAGCAGCCACCTTCAGGGGAACACTGAAGCTTTCTTT.

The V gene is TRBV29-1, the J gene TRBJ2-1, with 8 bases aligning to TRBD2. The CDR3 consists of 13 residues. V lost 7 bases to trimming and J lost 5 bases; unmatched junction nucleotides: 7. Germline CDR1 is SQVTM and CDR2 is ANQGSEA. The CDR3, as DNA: TGCAGCGCCTTCGGGGGGGCCCACAATGAGCAGTTCTTC. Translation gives CSAFGGAHNEQFF.

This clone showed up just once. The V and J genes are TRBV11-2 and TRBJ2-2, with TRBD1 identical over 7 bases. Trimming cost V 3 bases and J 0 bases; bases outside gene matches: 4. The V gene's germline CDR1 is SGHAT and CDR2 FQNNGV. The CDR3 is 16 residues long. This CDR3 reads CASSFETGTNTGELFF. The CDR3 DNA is TGTGCCAGCAGCTTTGAGACAGGGACGAACACCGGGGAGCTGTTTTTT.

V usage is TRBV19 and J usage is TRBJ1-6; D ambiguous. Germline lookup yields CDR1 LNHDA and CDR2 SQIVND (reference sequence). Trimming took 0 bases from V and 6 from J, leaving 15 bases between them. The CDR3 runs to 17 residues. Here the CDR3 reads CASSIDQAAPLNSPLHF. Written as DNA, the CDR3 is TGTGCCAGTAGTATAGATCAAGCGGCACCTCTTAATTCACCCCTCCACTTT.

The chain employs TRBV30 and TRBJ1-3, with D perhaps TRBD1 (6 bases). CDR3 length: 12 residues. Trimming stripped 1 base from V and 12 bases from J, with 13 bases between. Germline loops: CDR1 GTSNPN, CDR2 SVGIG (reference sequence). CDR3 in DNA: TGTGCCTGGAGTGGGACCGGGACAATCATATATTTT. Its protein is CAWSGTGTIIYF.

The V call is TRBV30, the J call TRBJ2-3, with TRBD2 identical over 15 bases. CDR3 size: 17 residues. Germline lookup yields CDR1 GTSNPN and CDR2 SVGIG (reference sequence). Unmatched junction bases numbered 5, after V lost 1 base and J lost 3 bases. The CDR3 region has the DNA TGTGCCTGGAGTGGAGGGACTAGCGGGGGGCGGACAGATACGCAGTATTTT. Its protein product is CAWSGGTSGGRTDTQYF.

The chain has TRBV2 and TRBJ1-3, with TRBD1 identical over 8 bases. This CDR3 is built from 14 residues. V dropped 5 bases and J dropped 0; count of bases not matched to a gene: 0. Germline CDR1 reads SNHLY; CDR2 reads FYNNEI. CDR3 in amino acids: CASSTGGSGNTIYF. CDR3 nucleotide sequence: TGTGCCAGCAGTACAGGGGGCTCTGGAAACACCATATATTTT.

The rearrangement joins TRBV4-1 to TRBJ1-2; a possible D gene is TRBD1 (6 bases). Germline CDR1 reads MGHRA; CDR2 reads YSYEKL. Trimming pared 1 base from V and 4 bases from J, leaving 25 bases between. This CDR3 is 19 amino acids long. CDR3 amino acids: CASSQVGKRRRGEGYGYTF. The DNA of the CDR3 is TGCGCCAGCAGCCAAGTGGGAAAACGCAGGAGGGGGGAGGGCTATGGCTACACCTTC.

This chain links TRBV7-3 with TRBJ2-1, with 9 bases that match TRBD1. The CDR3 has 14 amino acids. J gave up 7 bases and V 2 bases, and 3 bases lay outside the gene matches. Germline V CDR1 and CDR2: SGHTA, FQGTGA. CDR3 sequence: CASSLPGTGNEQFF. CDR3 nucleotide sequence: TGTGCCAGCAGCTTACCCGGGACAGGGAATGAGCAGTTCTTC.

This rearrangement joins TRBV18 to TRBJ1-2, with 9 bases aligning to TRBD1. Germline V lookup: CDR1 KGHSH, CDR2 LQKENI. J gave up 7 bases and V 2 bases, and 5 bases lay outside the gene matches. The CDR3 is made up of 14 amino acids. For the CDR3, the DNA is TGTGCCAGCTCACCAAACAGGGGGCAGTTTGGCTACACCTTC. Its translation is CASSPNRGQFGYTF.